What follows describes a single T cell receptor (beta chain). With a J-beta primer mix and a sample-barcoded 5' primer, a second PCR ran roughly 6 to 12 cycles. Unique molecular identifiers of 12 random nucleotides labeled each cDNA. One entry per CDR3 protein results from TCRdb running MiXCR on the 5' RACE reads. Of nearly 1 million distinct CDR3 sequences in the sample, about 51% are singletons; the top ten hold roughly 23%. The record originates from a study of blood T cells in healthy people across ages. The CDR3 loop spans 15 amino acids. V gave up 1 base and J gave up 2 bases; unmatched junction bases: 6. CDR1 is SGDLS, CDR2 YYNGEE, per germline. There were healthy Caucasian individuals from Russia, aged roughly 6 to 100, serving as donors. RNA extraction gave at least 5 micrograms of total RNA per sample.

Sequencing used blood. The rearrangement joins TRBV9 to TRBJ2-7, with TRBD1 identical over 7 bases. The sequence came from a woman aged 55-69 years in good health. This chain's CDR3 is CASSVNPTGPYEQYF. The CDR3 coding sequence is TGTGCCAGCAGCGTAAACCCGACAGGGCCCTACGAGCAGTACTTC.